This TCR beta chain was sequenced for a study of shared clonotypes between healthy human individuals. Cells designated naive CD8 were CD45RO-negative and were positively selected for CCR7, with terminally differentiated effector memory CD45RA+ cells excluded. This clone was picked up one time. TCRdb's copy holds only in-frame clones and misses some; the assay was immunoSEQ multiplex PCR. This sample has about 580,000 clones, with 95% to 98% found just once. V was pared by 3 bases and J by 1 base, with 1 base of the junction left unmatched. This CDR3 has 17 amino acids. CDR1 is KGHSH and CDR2 is LQKENI in the germline V gene.

The sample taken for sequencing was naive CD8+ T cells sorted from blood. This clonotype originated in a man aged 25-40 years in good health. V gene TRBV18 combines with J gene TRBJ2-2; 14 bases are shared with TRBD2. The CDR3 loop reads CASSPGLAGENTGELFF. CDR3 nucleotide sequence: TGTGCCAGCTCACCGGGACTAGCGGGAGAGAACACCGGGGAGCTGTTTTTT.